The 26 T cell receptor beta chains presented below share a single source sample, sequenced in a study of shared clonotypes between healthy human individuals. The assay was immunoSEQ multiplex PCR, and TCRdb's table has in-frame clones only and misses some. The repertoire holds about 2.4 million clones, 93% seen once, with around 0.37% in the top ten. The material sequenced was naive CD4+ T cells from PBMCs. Subset described: CD45RA+ positively selected. The receptors stem from a man younger than 35 in good health. Some clones in this sample may be carry-over from other donors' samples.

The gene calls are TRBV5-1 and TRBJ2-1; D might be TRBD2 (6 bases). This CDR3 has 15 residues. The V gene's germline CDR1 is SGHRS and CDR2 YFSETQ. V was shortened by 4 bases and J by 6 bases, with 17 bases between the two germline ends. The CDR3 nucleotides read TGCGCCAGCAGCCTGCCGGCCGGGACTCTCAATGAGCAGTTCTTC. As protein: CASSLPAGTLNEQFF.

The V call is TRBV28, the J call TRBJ2-1; D remains ambiguous. CDR1 and CDR2 (germline): MDHEN, SYDVKM. Between the trimmed V and J ends, which lost 3 bases and 8 bases, there was a span of 20 bases. The CDR3 extends over 16 amino acids. CDR3 protein: CASSFYPSREVHEQFF. In DNA form, the CDR3 reads TGTGCCAGCAGTTTTTATCCCTCAAGGGAAGTCCATGAGCAGTTCTTC.

This clone appeared a few times. The chain links TRBV7-2 to TRBJ1-2; 7 bases line up with TRBD1. The CDR3 is made up of 13 amino acids. Trimming took 5 bases from V and 6 from J; bases not matched to a gene: 6. CDR1 is SGHTA, CDR2 FQGNSA, per germline. CDR3 sequence reads: CASSPQTGHGYTF. The CDR3 region has the DNA TGTGCCAGCAGCCCCCAGACAGGGCATGGCTACACCTTC.

The DNA of the CDR3 is TGCGCCAGCAGCTTGGCCTATGGGATAGTTTTTCCCGGGGAGCTGTTTTTT. It specifies CASSLAYGIVFPGELFF. This chain connects TRBV5-1 to TRBJ2-2; no definite D call. In germline, CDR1 is SGHRS, CDR2 YFSETQ. This CDR3 is 17 amino acids long. The V end was cut by 0 bases, the J end by 6 bases, with 18 bases between.

This chain joins TRBV7-9 and TRBJ2-7; 7 nucleotides agree with TRBD1. The trim removed 1 base at V and 3 bases at J, leaving 3 bases unmatched. CDR3 length equals 14 residues. In germline, CDR1 is SEHNR, CDR2 FQNEAQ (reference sequence). This chain's CDR3 is CASSLVPGGYEQYF. In nucleotides, the CDR3 is TGTGCCAGCAGCTTAGTTCCAGGGGGCTACGAGCAGTACTTC.

This sequence joins TRBV5-1 and TRBJ2-3; the match to TRBD1 covers 7 bases. Germline V gene lookup returns CDR1 SGHRS and CDR2 YFSETQ. The V and J ends lost 1 base and 5 bases, in that order; junction bases with no gene match: 4. The length of the CDR3 is 14 residues. CDR3 in DNA: TGCGCCAGCAGCTTGACAGGGGCCGAAGATACGCAGTATTTT. This sequence encodes CASSLTGAEDTQYF.

The chain links TRBV18 to TRBJ2-3; D perhaps matches TRBD1 (5 bases). The CDR3 contains 14 residues. The germline V gene encodes CDR1 KGHSH and CDR2 LQKENI. V lost 5 bases and J 6 bases, leaving 15 bases between the germline ends. CDR3 DNA sequence: TGTGCCAGCTCAAGGGGAAGGGCACCCGATACGCAGTATTTT. Translated, it gives CASSRGRAPDTQYF.

The rearrangement joins TRBV5-1 to TRBJ2-5, with 10 bases fitting TRBD1. CDR3 length: 13 amino acids. Germline values: CDR1 SGHRS, CDR2 YFSETQ. Unmatched junction bases numbered 2, after V lost 5 bases and J lost 4 bases. CDR3 nucleotide sequence: TGCGCCAGCAGTGGGACAGGGGCAGAGACCCAGTACTTC. This encodes CASSGTGAETQYF.

The chain links TRBV29-1 to TRBJ1-1; D call uncertain. Per germline, CDR1 SQVTM and CDR2 ANQGSEA. The V and J ends lost 7 bases and 0 bases respectively, with 24 bases between them. The length of the CDR3 is 17 residues. The CDR3 region is CSAVWQAGDNMNTEAFF. The CDR3 DNA is TGCAGCGCCGTGTGGCAGGCCGGGGATAACATGAACACTGAAGCTTTCTTT.

This chain links TRBV7-9 with TRBJ2-1; D is unclear. Germline CDR1 and CDR2: SEHNR and FQNEAQ (reference sequence). V shed 5 bases and J shed 7 bases, with 21 bases lying between them. The CDR3 has 16 residues. The CDR3 loop is CASSPLLAVLDNEQFF. For the CDR3, the DNA is TGTGCCAGCAGCCCCCTTTTGGCCGTGCTAGATAATGAGCAGTTCTTC.

The chain is built from TRBV19 and TRBJ2-7; the D gene could be TRBD1 or TRBD2 (5 bases each). CDR3 length: 14 amino acids. Germline CDR1 LNHDA, CDR2 SQIVND (reference sequence). V lost 9 bases, J lost 6 bases, and 21 bases lay in between. The CDR3 spells CASRGHGGVAEQYF. The DNA of the CDR3 is TGTGCCAGCAGAGGACATGGGGGAGTGGCCGAGCAGTACTTC.

V usage is TRBV4-2 and J usage is TRBJ1-2; D is uncertain. The CDR3 runs 14 residues. CDR1 LGHNA and CDR2 YNFKEQ come from the germline V gene. With 4 bases removed from V and 6 bases from J, the gap between germline ends came to 15 bases. CDR3 bases: TGTGCCAGCAGCCTCCGACGGGAGGGCGATGGCTACACCTTC. Its protein product is CASSLRREGDGYTF.

The J gene is TRBJ1-2, the V gene TRBV7-8; D might be TRBD1 (6 bases). The V gene lost 0 bases and the J gene lost 8 bases, with 10 bases spanning the gap. Germline assignment: CDR1 SGHVS and CDR2 FQNEAQ. The CDR3 runs 13 residues. The CDR3 region has the DNA TGTGCCAGCAGCTTAGCTCAGGGGCTGGGCTACACCTTC. This gives the protein CASSLAQGLGYTF.

The chain joins TRBV30 to TRBJ1-2; TRBD1 matches 7 bases. The ends lost 2 bases at V and 8 bases at J; junction bases unmatched: 8. CDR3 length equals 13 residues. Germline V lookup: CDR1 GTSNPN, CDR2 SVGIG (reference sequence). CDR3 protein: CAWSRGQGGGYTF. The CDR3 nucleotides read TGTGCCTGGAGTCGGGGGCAGGGGGGGGGCTACACCTTC.

CDR3 residues: CASSQSGRVGTGELFF. DNA for the CDR3: TGCGCCAGCAGCCAGAGCGGGAGGGTCGGGACCGGGGAGCTGTTTTTT. This chain uses TRBV5-1 with TRBJ2-2; 10 nucleotides match TRBD2. From germline, CDR1 is SGHRS and CDR2 YFSETQ. CDR3 length: 16 residues. V was pared by 4 bases and J by 5 bases, with 8 bases of the junction left unmatched.

V usage is TRBV29-1 and J usage is TRBJ1-4; no reliable D call. This CDR3 has 14 residues. Trimming took off 7 bases at V and 2 bases at J, with 14 bases between the two ends. Germline CDR1 reads SQVTM; CDR2 reads ANQGSEA. The CDR3 is CSATPDGTNEKLFF. CDR3 DNA: TGCAGCGCCACACCTGACGGGACTAATGAAAAACTGTTTTTT.

V usage is TRBV30 and J usage is TRBJ2-1; tentative D call: TRBD2 (7 bases). CDR1 and CDR2 from the germline V gene are GTSNPN and SVGIG (reference sequence). This CDR3 is 14 amino acids long. V dropped 5 bases and J dropped 10 bases, with 21 bases sitting between them. CDR3 nucleotides: TGTGCCTGGTTTGAGACCACAGGGAGGGGGGAGCAGTTCTTC. The encoded protein is CAWFETTGRGEQFF.

This chain links TRBV5-4 with TRBJ2-2, with 16 bases lining up with TRBD2. The CDR3 runs 18 residues. Germline lookup yields CDR1 SGHNT and CDR2 YYREEE (reference sequence). The ends lost 3 bases at V and 6 bases at J; junction bases unmatched: 8. CDR3 bases: TGTGCCAGCAGCTGGGGACTAGCGGGAGGGCCGGTGGCCGGGGAGCTGTTTTTT. This codes for CASSWGLAGGPVAGELFF.

This clone was recorded only once. The chain is built from TRBV5-6 and TRBJ2-4, with unresolved D. V lost 1 base, J lost 6 bases, and 5 bases lay in between. Germline loops: CDR1 SGHDT, CDR2 YYEEEE. The CDR3 loop spans 12 amino acids. CDR3: CASSLLRNIQYF. For the CDR3, the DNA is TGTGCCAGCAGCTTGCTCAGAAACATTCAGTACTTC.

The gene calls are TRBV27 and TRBJ1-2, with 9 bases fitting TRBD1. With 5 bases clipped from V and 1 base from J, the junction kept 5 bases outside the gene matches. The CDR3 has 15 amino acids. Germline V gene data show CDR1 as MNHEY and CDR2 as SMNVEV (reference sequence). The CDR3 reads CASSAQGAVNYGYTF. The CDR3 nucleotides are TGTGCCAGCAGTGCACAGGGGGCTGTTAACTATGGCTACACCTTC.

The V gene is TRBV28, the J gene TRBJ1-1; 7 bases match TRBD1. V lost 2 bases, J lost 4 bases, and 4 bases stayed unmatched. The CDR3 sequence is 14 residues long. Germline CDR1 MDHEN, CDR2 SYDVKM. Here the CDR3 reads CASSLRQGGTEAFF. DNA for the CDR3: TGTGCCAGCAGTTTAAGGCAGGGGGGCACTGAAGCTTTCTTT.

The V and J genes are TRBV11-2 and TRBJ2-7; D gene unclear. V lost 7 bases and J lost 0, with 19 bases in between. The CDR3 has 16 residues. Germline V CDR1 and CDR2: SGHAT, FQNNGV. DNA of the CDR3: TGTGCCAGCAAAACGGGTTCTGGGTCGAGCTCCTACGAGCAGTACTTC. Translating it yields CASKTGSGSSSYEQYF.

This chain connects TRBV6-5 to TRBJ1-2; D ambiguous. The V end lost 2 bases, the J end lost 2 bases, and 9 bases lay between the germline ends. This CDR3 is 14 amino acids long. The germline CDR1 and CDR2 sequences are MNHEY and SVGAGI. Here the CDR3 DNA reads TGTGCCAGCAGTTACCGTCGGCGGAACTATGGCTACACCTTC. It yields the protein CASSYRRRNYGYTF.

This chain uses TRBV6-1 with TRBJ2-3, with TRBD2 identical over 8 bases. The length of the CDR3 is 14 residues. With 6 bases clipped from V and 1 base from J, the junction kept 3 bases outside the gene matches. From germline, CDR1 is MNHNS and CDR2 SASEGT. The CDR3 loop reads CASSDSGGTDTQYF. The CDR3 DNA is TGTGCCAGCAGCGATAGCGGGGGCACAGATACGCAGTATTTT.

The rearrangement links TRBV28 to TRBJ1-5; TRBD1 is a possible D gene (6 bases). This CDR3 has 13 residues. From germline, CDR1 is MDHEN and CDR2 SYDVKM. V dropped 3 bases and J dropped 6 bases, with 9 bases sitting between them. The DNA of the CDR3 is TGTGCCAGCAGTTTGATAGGGGGTCAGCCCCAGCATTTT. Protein: CASSLIGGQPQHF.

V gene TRBV5-6 combines with J gene TRBJ2-2; D is perhaps TRBD1 (5 bases). The CDR3 is 16 amino acids. The V gene's germline CDR1 is SGHDT and CDR2 YYEEEE. Trimming cost V 4 bases and J 0 bases, with 13 bases left between them. CDR3 region: CASSLRTITNTGELFF. CDR3 DNA: TGTGCCAGCAGCCTGAGGACAATTACGAACACCGGGGAGCTGTTTTTT.